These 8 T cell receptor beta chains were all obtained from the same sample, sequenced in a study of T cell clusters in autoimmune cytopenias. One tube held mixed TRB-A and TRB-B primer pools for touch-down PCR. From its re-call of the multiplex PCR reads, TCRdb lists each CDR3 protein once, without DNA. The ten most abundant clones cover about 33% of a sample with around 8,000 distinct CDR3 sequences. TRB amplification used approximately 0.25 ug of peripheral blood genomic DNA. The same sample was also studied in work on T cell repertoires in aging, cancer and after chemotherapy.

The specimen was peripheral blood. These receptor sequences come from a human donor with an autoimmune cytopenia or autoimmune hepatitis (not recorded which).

Here the CDR3 reads CASTLLAGGGTDTQYF. V and J are TRBV12-3 or TRBV12-4 and TRBJ2-3; TCRdb outputs TRBD2, but without DNA this stays unchecked. The CDR3 has 16 amino acids.

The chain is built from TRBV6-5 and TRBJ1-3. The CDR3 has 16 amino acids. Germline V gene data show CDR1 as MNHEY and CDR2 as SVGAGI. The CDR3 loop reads CASSYSRGSSGNTIYF.

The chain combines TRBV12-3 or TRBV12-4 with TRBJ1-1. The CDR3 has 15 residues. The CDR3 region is CASSPRGLPFTEAFF.

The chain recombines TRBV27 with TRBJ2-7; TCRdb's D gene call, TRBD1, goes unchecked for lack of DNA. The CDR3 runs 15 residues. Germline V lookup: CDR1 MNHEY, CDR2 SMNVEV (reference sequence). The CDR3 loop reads CASSQSRDRDYEQYF.

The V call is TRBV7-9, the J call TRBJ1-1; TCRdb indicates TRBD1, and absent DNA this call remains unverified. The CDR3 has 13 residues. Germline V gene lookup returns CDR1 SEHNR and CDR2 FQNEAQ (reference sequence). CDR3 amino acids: CASSLAQGTEAFF. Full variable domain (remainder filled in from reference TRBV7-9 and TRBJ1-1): DTGVSQNPRHKITKRGQNVTFRCDPISEHNRLYWYRQTLGQGPEFLTYFQNEAQLEKSRLLSDRFSAERPKGSFSTLEIQRTEQGDSAMYLCASSLAQGTEAFFGQGTRLTVV.

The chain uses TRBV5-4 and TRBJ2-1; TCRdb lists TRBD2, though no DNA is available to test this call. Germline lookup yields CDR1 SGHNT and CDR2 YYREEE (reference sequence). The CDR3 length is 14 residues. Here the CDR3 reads CASSLTGLINEQFF.

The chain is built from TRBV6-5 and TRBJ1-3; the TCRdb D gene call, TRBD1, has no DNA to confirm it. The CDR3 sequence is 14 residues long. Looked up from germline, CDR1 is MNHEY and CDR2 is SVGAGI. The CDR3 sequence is CASRLTGVGNTIYF.

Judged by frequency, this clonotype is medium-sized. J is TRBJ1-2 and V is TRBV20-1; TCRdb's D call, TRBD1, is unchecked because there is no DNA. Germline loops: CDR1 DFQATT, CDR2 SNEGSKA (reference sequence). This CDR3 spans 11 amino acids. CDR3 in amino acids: CSASTGDGYTF.